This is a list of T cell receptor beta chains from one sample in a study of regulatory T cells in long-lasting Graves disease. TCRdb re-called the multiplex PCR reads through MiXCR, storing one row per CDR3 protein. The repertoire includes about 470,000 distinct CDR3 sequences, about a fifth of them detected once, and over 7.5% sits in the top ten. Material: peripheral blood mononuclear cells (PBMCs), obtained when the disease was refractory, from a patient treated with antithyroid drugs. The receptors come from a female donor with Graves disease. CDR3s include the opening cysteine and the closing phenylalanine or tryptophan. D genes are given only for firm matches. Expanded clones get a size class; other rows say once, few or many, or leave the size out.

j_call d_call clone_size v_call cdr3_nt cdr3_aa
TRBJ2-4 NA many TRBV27 TGTGCCAGCAGTTTTGGGGCCTCCCCGAACATTCAGTACTTC CASSFGASPNIQYF
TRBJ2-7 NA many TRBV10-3 TGTGCCATCGGACTATCCGGAAACGAGCAGTACTTC CAIGLSGNEQYF
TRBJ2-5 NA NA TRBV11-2 TGTGCCAGCAGCTTAAGGACCACCCAAGAGACCCAGTACTTC CASSLRTTQETQYF
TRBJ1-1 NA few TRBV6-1 TGTGCCAGCAACATACCTAGATTGGCTGAAGCTTTCTTT CASNIPRLAEAFF
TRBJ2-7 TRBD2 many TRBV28 TGTGCCAGCAGCCCCGGACTAGCGGGAACCTACGAGCAGTACTTC CASSPGLAGTYEQYF
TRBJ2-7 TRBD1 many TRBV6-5 TGTGCCAGCAGTTACGCTAGGACAGGGGGCTCCGAGCAGTACTTC CASSYARTGGSEQYF
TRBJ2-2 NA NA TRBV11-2 TGTGCCGGCAGCTTTCTCACCGTGGGTTCAACCGGGGAGCTGTTTTTT CAGSFLTVGSTGELFF
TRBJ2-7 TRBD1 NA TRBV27 TGTGCCAGCAGCACTACAGGGGATAAGCAGTACTTC CASSTTGDKQYF
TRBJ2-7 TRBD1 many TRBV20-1 TGCAGTGCTTCCGGGGACAGGGATCTTCGGGAGCAGTACTTC CSASGDRDLREQYF
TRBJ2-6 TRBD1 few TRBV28 TGTGCCAGCAGTCTAGTTCCGGGACAGGCTTCTGGAGGGGCCAACGTCCTGACTTTC CASSLVPGQASGGANVLTF
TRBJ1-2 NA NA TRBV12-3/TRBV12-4 TGTGCCAGCAGGGAATTCACAGGGCCGTTCACCTTC CASREFTGPFTF
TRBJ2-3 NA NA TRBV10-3 TGTGCCATCAGTGAGCAACTCGGTACGCAGTATTTT CAISEQLGTQYF
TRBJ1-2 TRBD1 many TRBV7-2 TGTGCCAGCAGCTTCCCGCAGGGGGCATCCTATGGCTACACCTTC CASSFPQGASYGYTF
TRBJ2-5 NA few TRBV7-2 TGTGCCAGCAGCTTAGGGGTACGTCTAGCAGAGCAAGAGACCCAGTACTTC CASSLGVRLAEQETQYF
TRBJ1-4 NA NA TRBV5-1 TGCGCCAGCAGCCGATTTGCGGCAGGGAGTGAAAAACTGTTTTTT CASSRFAAGSEKLFF
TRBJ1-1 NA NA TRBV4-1 TGCGCCAGCAGCCCGGGAGAGGGTCAGACTGAAGCTTTCTTT CASSPGEGQTEAFF
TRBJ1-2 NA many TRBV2 TGTGCCAGCACCCAGGAAAGGATTGGCTACACCTTC CASTQERIGYTF
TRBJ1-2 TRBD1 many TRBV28 TGTGCCAGCAGTTTCAGGGACAGTTATTCATTATACTATGGCTACACCTTC CASSFRDSYSLYYGYTF
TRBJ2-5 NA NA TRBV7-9 TGTGCCAGCAGTGTCACACAGGAAGAAGAGACCCAGTACTTC CASSVTQEEETQYF
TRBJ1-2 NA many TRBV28 TGTGCCAGCAGTTTCCCGGGCGGGTCTCGGGGCTACACCTTC CASSFPGGSRGYTF
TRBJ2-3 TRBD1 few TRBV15 TGTGCCACCAGCCACCGGGACAGTACAGATACGCAGTATTTT CATSHRDSTDTQYF
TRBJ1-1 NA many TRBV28 TGTGCCAGCAGCTTAGCGGCCTACACTGAAGCTTTCTTT CASSLAAYTEAFF
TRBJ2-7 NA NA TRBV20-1 TGCAGTGCATCGGACAACTACGAGCAGTACTTC CSASDNYEQYF
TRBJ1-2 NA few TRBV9 TGTGCCAGCAGCGTAGATCGCCAGGGTAACTATGGCTACACCTTC CASSVDRQGNYGYTF
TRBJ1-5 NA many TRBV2 TGTGCCAGCAGTGATTGGACCGGGGTGGGTAGGCCCCAGCATTTT CASSDWTGVGRPQHF
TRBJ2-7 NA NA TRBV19 TGTGCCAGTAGTATCCAGCCAGGAGCCTACGAGCAGTACTTC CASSIQPGAYEQYF
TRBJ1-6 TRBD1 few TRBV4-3 TGCGCCAGCAGCCAAGATGCAGGGGGAATCAATTCACCCCTCCACTTT CASSQDAGGINSPLHF
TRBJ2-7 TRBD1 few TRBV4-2 TGTGCCAGCAGCCAAGAAAGGGACAGAACCTACGAGCAGTACTTC CASSQERDRTYEQYF
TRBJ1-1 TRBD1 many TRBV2 TGTGCCAGCAGACGACAGGGGGCGGAAAATTGGACTGAAGCTTTCTTT CASRRQGAENWTEAFF
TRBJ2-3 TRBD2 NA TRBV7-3 TGTGCCAGCAGCTCTAGCGGGGGCACAGATACGCAGTATTTT CASSSSGGTDTQYF
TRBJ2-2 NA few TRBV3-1 TGTGCCAGCAGCCAAGACGAGGGGCGCCGGACCGGGGAGCTGTTTTTT CASSQDEGRRTGELFF
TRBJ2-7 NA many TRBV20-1 TGCAGTGCACCCGGGCCGGCGAGCTCCTACGAGCAGTACTTC CSAPGPASSYEQYF
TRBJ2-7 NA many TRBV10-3 TGTGCCATCAGTGATCGGCAAAGGGGCAAGTCCTACGAGCAGTACTTC CAISDRQRGKSYEQYF
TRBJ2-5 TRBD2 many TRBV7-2 TGTGCCAGCAGCCCCCATCTAGCGGGAGGGCTGGAGACCCAGTACTTC CASSPHLAGGLETQYF
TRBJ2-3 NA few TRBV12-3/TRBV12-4 TGTGCCAGCATGCGGGGAACAGATACGCAGTATTTT CASMRGTDTQYF